A selection of T cell receptor beta chains follows, all from one sample in a study of early T cells in non-severe SARS-CoV-2 infection. Each CDR3 protein is one row after TCRdb ran MiXCR on the 5' RACE reads. The data contain 26,000 or so distinct CDR3 sequences, approximately 4.1% of them seen just once; the ten biggest clones take up 5% to 7.5%. Specimen: whole blood. The receptors here all came from an adult who was a healthcare worker with PCR-confirmed SARS-CoV-2 infection or an uninfected control (not recorded which). The CDR3 runs from the conserved cysteine through the conserved F or W. The D gene is left open where the match is weak. The size field is filled for only some rows; it gives once, few, many or a size class.

V gene	clone size	D gene	J gene	CDR3 protein	CDR3 DNA
TRBV18	many	-	TRBJ2-7	CASSPGMGYEQYF	TGTGCCAGCTCACCGGGGATGGGCTACGAGCAGTACTTC
TRBV6-2/TRBV6-3	many	-	TRBJ2-7	CASSYSGISSYEQYF	TGTGCCAGCAGTTACTCAGGGATTTCCTCCTACGAGCAGTACTTC
TRBV7-9	many	-	TRBJ1-4	CASRGSGLMNEKLFF	TGTGCCAGCAGGGGCTCGGGACTGATGAATGAAAAACTGTTTTTT
TRBV6-1	many	-	TRBJ2-3	CASSEVVRVEDTQYF	TGTGCCAGCAGTGAAGTGGTTAGAGTGGAAGATACGCAGTATTTT
TRBV6-2/TRBV6-3	many	-	TRBJ2-2	CASRPGPSNTGELFF	TGTGCCAGCAGACCGGGACCCTCTAACACCGGGGAGCTGTTTTTT
TRBV6-6	many	-	TRBJ1-2	CASSYTHAGGYGYTF	TGTGCCAGCAGTTACACTCACGCGGGGGGATATGGCTACACCTTC
TRBV9	few	TRBD2	TRBJ2-3	CASSFRRSGSTDTQYF	TGTGCCAGCAGCTTCAGAAGGAGCGGGAGTACGGATACGCAGTATTTT
TRBV7-2	many	-	TRBJ2-1	CASSPQFSDEQFF	TGTGCCAGCAGCCCCCAGTTTAGCGATGAGCAGTTCTTC
TRBV6-2/TRBV6-3	few	-	TRBJ2-5	CASSYIGREGETQYF	TGTGCCAGCAGTTACATCGGGCGGGAAGGAGAGACCCAGTACTTC
TRBV27	many	-	TRBJ2-3	CASSASHSTDTQYF	TGTGCCAGCAGTGCCTCACATAGCACAGATACGCAGTATTTT
TRBV6-6	many	TRBD1	TRBJ1-5	CASIMTGGGNQPQHF	TGTGCCAGCATTATGACAGGGGGCGGCAATCAGCCCCAGCATTTT
TRBV4-2	many	-	TRBJ1-5	CASSQDFRGQPQHF	TGTGCCAGCAGCCAAGATTTTAGGGGTCAGCCCCAGCATTTT
TRBV6-5	many	-	TRBJ1-2	CASSRRQDYGYTF	TGTGCCAGCAGCCGTAGACAAGACTATGGCTACACCTTC
TRBV29-1	few	-	TRBJ1-1	CSVVARANTEAFF	TGCAGCGTTGTGGCCAGGGCCAACACTGAAGCTTTCTTT
TRBV11-2	many	-	TRBJ2-3	CASSLEAGSDTQYF	TGTGCCAGCAGCTTAGAGGCGGGATCAGATACGCAGTATTTT
TRBV6-2/TRBV6-3	few	-	TRBJ2-7	CASSYGGQNLYEQYF	TGTGCCAGCAGTTACGGCGGCCAGAACCTCTACGAGCAGTACTTC
TRBV6-2/TRBV6-3	few	TRBD1	TRBJ2-1	CASSTLVGGRDEQFF	TGTGCCAGCAGTACGTTGGTAGGGGGCAGGGATGAGCAGTTCTTC
TRBV19	many	-	TRBJ2-7	CASSKTADSPEYF	TGTGCCAGTAGTAAGACAGCAGATTCGCCGGAGTACTTC
TRBV5-1	few	-	TRBJ2-2	CASTPPTGELFF	TGCGCCAGCACCCCCCCCACCGGGGAGCTGTTTTTT
TRBV12-3/TRBV12-4	few	TRBD1	TRBJ1-4	CASSSTFQGAHEKLFF	TGTGCCAGCAGCTCCACGTTTCAGGGGGCGCATGAAAAACTGTTTTTT
TRBV20-1	many	TRBD1	TRBJ1-6	CSARAGRTGSASYNSPLHF	TGCAGTGCTAGAGCGGGTAGGACAGGGTCGGCGTCCTATAATTCACCCCTCCACTTT
TRBV7-3	many	-	TRBJ1-1	CASGAGWITEAFF	TGTGCCAGCGGGGCAGGGTGGATCACTGAAGCTTTCTTT
TRBV5-1	many	-	TRBJ2-5	CASSSPSETQYF	TGCGCCAGCAGCTCCCCCTCGGAGACCCAGTACTTC
TRBV27	-	-	TRBJ2-3	CASSFRDPRGADTQYF	TGTGCCAGCTCCTTCCGGGACCCCAGAGGTGCAGATACGCAGTATTTT
TRBV12-3/TRBV12-4	many	-	TRBJ2-1	CASSPSGIEQFF	TGTGCCAGCAGCCCGAGTGGGATTGAGCAGTTCTTC
TRBV27	-	TRBD2	TRBJ2-7	CASSRGASGSYEQYF	TGTGCCAGCAGCCGTGGGGCTAGCGGGAGCTACGAGCAGTACTTC
TRBV3-1	many	TRBD2	TRBJ2-1	CASSQDWEAGGHEQFF	TGTGCCAGCAGCCAAGACTGGGAAGCGGGAGGGCATGAGCAGTTCTTC
TRBV5-1	many	TRBD1	TRBJ2-1	CASSLGQRDGEQFF	TGCGCCAGCAGCCTGGGACAGAGGGATGGTGAGCAGTTCTTC
TRBV29-1	once	-	TRBJ2-3	CSVEFQGTDTQYF	TGCAGCGTTGAATTCCAGGGGACAGATACGCAGTATTTT
TRBV5-1	many	-	TRBJ2-1	CASSHGTSPENEQFF	TGCGCCAGCAGCCACGGGACCTCGCCGGAAAATGAGCAGTTCTTC
TRBV9	-	-	TRBJ2-1	CASSAGDFYEQFF	TGTGCCAGCAGCGCGGGGGACTTTTATGAGCAGTTCTTC
TRBV2	many	-	TRBJ1-2	CAGGTDYGYTF	TGTGCCGGGGGGACGGACTATGGCTACACCTTC
TRBV7-2	-	-	TRBJ1-2	CASSLSRDLSTNGYTF	TGTGCCAGCAGCTTATCGAGGGACCTATCAACTAATGGCTACACCTTC
TRBV6-5	many	-	TRBJ1-2	CASSRAVTGGYTF	TGTGCCAGCAGTCGGGCCGTCACGGGTGGCTACACCTTC
TRBV5-6	many	-	TRBJ2-5	CASSFGDALLMETQYF	TGTGCCAGCAGCTTTGGCGATGCACTCCTAATGGAGACCCAGTACTTC
TRBV6-2/TRBV6-3	many	-	TRBJ1-2	CASSYSRTARSGIYGYTF	TGTGCCAGCAGTTACTCGAGGACAGCTAGATCCGGTATCTATGGCTACACCTTC
TRBV3-1	many	TRBD2	TRBJ2-2	CASTTGGGDTGELFF	TGTGCCAGCACAACCGGGGGAGGGGATACCGGGGAGCTGTTTTTT